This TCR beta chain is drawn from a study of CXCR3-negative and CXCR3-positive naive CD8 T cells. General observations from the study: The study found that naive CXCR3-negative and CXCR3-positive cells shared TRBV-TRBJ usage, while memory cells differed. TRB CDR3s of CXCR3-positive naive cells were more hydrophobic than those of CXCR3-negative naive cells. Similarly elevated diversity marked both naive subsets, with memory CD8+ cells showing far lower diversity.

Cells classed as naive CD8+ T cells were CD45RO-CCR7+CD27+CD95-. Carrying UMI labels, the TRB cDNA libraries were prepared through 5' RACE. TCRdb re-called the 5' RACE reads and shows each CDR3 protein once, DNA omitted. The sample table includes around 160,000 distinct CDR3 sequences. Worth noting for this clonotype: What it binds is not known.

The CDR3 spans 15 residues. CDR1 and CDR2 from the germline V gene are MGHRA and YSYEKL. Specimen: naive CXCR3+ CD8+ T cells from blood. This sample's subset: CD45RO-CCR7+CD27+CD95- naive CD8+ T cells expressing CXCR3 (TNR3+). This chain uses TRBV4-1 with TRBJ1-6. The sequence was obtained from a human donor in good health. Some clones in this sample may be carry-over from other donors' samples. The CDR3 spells CASSQTSGANSPLHF.